These 9 T cell receptor beta chains were all obtained from the same sample, sequenced in a study of a mutant IDH1 vaccine in newly diagnosed glioma. The time point: week 5, during vaccination. Each vaccine dose was 300 ug of mutant IDH1 20-mer peptide, with topical imiquimod. Generated by immunoSEQ multiplex PCR, the TCRdb table keeps only in-frame clones and is missing some. The sample contains about 50,000 clones, roughly four fifths of which appear only once. What these receptors recognize is not known. Sequences were derived from PBMCs, sampled from a glioma patient whose treatment included an IDH1 peptide vaccine. The receptor source for this set is a woman aged 45-65 years with glioma.

The chain uses TRBV5-8 and TRBJ1-1; 9 bases agree with TRBD1. V lost 1 base and J lost 2; bases outside the gene matches: 3. Germline V gives CDR1 SGHTS, CDR2 YDEGEE. The CDR3 runs 15 residues. The CDR3 DNA is TGTGCCAGCAGCTTGCTGGGACAGGGAAACACTGAAGCTTTCTTT. Translated: CASSLLGQGNTEAFF.

V usage is TRBV12-5 and J usage is TRBJ1-4; no clear D gene. CDR1 LGHNT and CDR2 FRNRAP come from the germline V gene. The CDR3 is 13 amino acids. V was pared by 5 bases and J by 14 bases, with 18 bases between. CDR3 loop: CASGTPRARALFF. CDR3 DNA: TGTGCTAGTGGTACCCCCCGGGCCCGGGCGCTGTTTTTT.

The chain carries TRBV11-3 and TRBJ1-1; D is unclear. With 0 bases removed from V and 1 base from J, the gap between germline ends came to 3 bases. CDR1 is SGHNT, CDR2 YENEEA, per germline. This CDR3 has 13 residues. The CDR3 bases are TGTGCCAGCAGCTTAGACCCGAACACTGAAGCTTTCTTT. Translation gives CASSLDPNTEAFF.

The chain couples TRBV25-1 to TRBJ1-1; perhaps TRBD1 as D (6 bases). Trimming pared 6 bases from V and 1 base from J, leaving 9 bases between. Germline lookup yields CDR1 MGHDK and CDR2 SYGVNS. The CDR3 has 13 amino acids. In DNA form, the CDR3 reads TGTGCCAGCAGGCAACAGGGGAACACTGAAGCTTTCTTT. Its protein is CASRQQGNTEAFF. Looking up the rest from reference TRBV25-1 and TRBJ1-1 gives the full variable domain: EADIYQTPRYLVIGTGKKITLECSQTMGHDKMYWYQQDPGMELHLIHYSYGVNSTEKGDLSSESTVSRIRTEHFPLTLESARPSHTSQYLCASRQQGNTEAFFGQGTRLTVV.

The V call is TRBV5-4, the J call TRBJ1-4; tentative D call: TRBD1 (5 bases). This CDR3 has 15 amino acids. V lost 0 bases and J 0 bases, leaving 6 bases between the germline ends. Germline loops: CDR1 SGHNT, CDR2 YYREEE (reference sequence). For the CDR3, the DNA is TGTGCCAGCAGCTTGGCGGGGGCAACTAATGAAAAACTGTTTTTT. As protein: CASSLAGATNEKLFF.

V is TRBV27 and J is TRBJ2-5, with D maybe TRBD2 (5 bases). Germline CDR1 is MNHEY and CDR2 is SMNVEV (reference sequence). The CDR3 has 14 amino acids. Trimming left V 3 bases short and J 1 base short, with 9 bases between. The CDR3 spells CASSLYRGQETQYF. CDR3 in DNA: TGTGCCAGCAGTTTGTACCGGGGCCAAGAGACCCAGTACTTC.

The CDR3 loop is CASSSGDRGRTGELFF. The CDR3 DNA reads TGTGCCAGCAGTTCTGGGGACAGGGGAAGAACCGGGGAGCTGTTTTTT. The V call is TRBV6-5, the J call TRBJ2-2; 10 bases match TRBD1. There are 16 residues in the CDR3. The junction had 7 bases not matched to a gene; V was cut back by 4 bases and J by 5 bases. Germline V gene data show CDR1 as MNHEY and CDR2 as SVGAGI.

This sequence joins TRBV13 and TRBJ2-7; D remains ambiguous. Germline V gives CDR1 PRHDT, CDR2 FYEKMQ (reference sequence). With 5 bases removed from V and 3 bases from J, the gap between germline ends came to 17 bases. This CDR3 is built from 15 residues. CDR3 region: CASSPPAHQNYEQYF. The CDR3 nucleotides read TGTGCCAGCAGCCCTCCAGCCCATCAAAACTACGAGCAGTACTTC.

This clone was seen more than once but under ten times. The rearrangement joins TRBV19 to TRBJ1-4; no reliable D call. Germline V gene lookup returns CDR1 LNHDA and CDR2 SQIVND (reference sequence). This CDR3 contains 12 residues. V lost 6 bases to trimming and J lost 5 bases, with 7 bases between them. The CDR3 spells CASRQLNEKLFF. CDR3 coding DNA: TGTGCCAGTAGGCAGCTAAATGAAAAACTGTTTTTT.